Listed below are T cell receptor beta chains from one sample, sequenced in a study of blood T cell repertoires in COVID-19. Clones were sequenced by immunoSEQ multiplex PCR, and TCRdb holds only the in-frame ones, with some missing. In the table there are under 300,000 clones, around 87% of which are singletons. Source material: peripheral blood. These receptors came from a woman in her sixties with COVID-19, enrolled during active disease. CDR3s include the opening cysteine and the closing phenylalanine or tryptophan. D genes are given only for firm matches. Only some rows state a clone size, as once, few, many or a class for expanded clones.

V gene: TRBV5-1; J gene: TRBJ2-2; D gene: -; clone size: few; CDR3 DNA: TGCGCCAGCAGTCCGAGGGCCGGGGAGCTGTTTTTT; CDR3 protein: CASSPRAGELFF
V gene: TRBV25-1; J gene: TRBJ2-2; D gene: -; clone size: once; CDR3 DNA: TGTGCCAGGAGTAGGAGCACCGGGGAGCTGTTTTTT; CDR3 protein: CARSRSTGELFF
V gene: TRBV6-1; J gene: TRBJ1-5; D gene: -; clone size: -; CDR3 DNA: TGTGCCAGCAGTGACCCGGGGGGCAATCAGCCCCAGCATTTT; CDR3 protein: CASSDPGGNQPQHF
V gene: TRBV18; J gene: TRBJ2-3; D gene: TRBD2; clone size: -; CDR3 DNA: TGTGCCAGCTCACCACCCGACCTAGCGGGGGGGTCAGATACGCAGTATTTT; CDR3 protein: CASSPPDLAGGSDTQYF
V gene: TRBV4-2; J gene: TRBJ2-3; D gene: -; clone size: -; CDR3 DNA: TGTGCCAGCAGCCAAGCTAGCACAGGCACAGATACGCAGTATTTT; CDR3 protein: CASSQASTGTDTQYF
V gene: TRBV5-1; J gene: TRBJ2-1; D gene: TRBD1; clone size: -; CDR3 DNA: TGCGCCAGCAGCAACCGGGACAGGGTCTACAATGAGCAGTTCTTC; CDR3 protein: CASSNRDRVYNEQFF
V gene: TRBV5-4; J gene: TRBJ2-7; D gene: TRBD1; clone size: many; CDR3 DNA: TGTGCCAGCAGCTGGAGTGGACAGGTCCACGAGCAGTACTTC; CDR3 protein: CASSWSGQVHEQYF
V gene: TRBV7-6; J gene: TRBJ2-2; D gene: -; clone size: -; CDR3 DNA: TGTGCCAGCAGCGATCTCGCAGGGTACCCCGGGGAGCTGTTTTTT; CDR3 protein: CASSDLAGYPGELFF
V gene: TRBV7-2; J gene: TRBJ2-3; D gene: -; clone size: -; CDR3 DNA: TGTGCCAGCAGCTTAGTCGGCGCCCGGGATGTTCCGCAGTATTTT; CDR3 protein: CASSLVGARDVPQYF
V gene: TRBV2; J gene: TRBJ2-7; D gene: -; clone size: -; CDR3 DNA: TGTGCCAGCGGGGGGGGGCCCTACGAGCAGTACTTC; CDR3 protein: CASGGGPYEQYF
V gene: TRBV27; J gene: TRBJ1-6; D gene: TRBD1; clone size: -; CDR3 DNA: TGTGCCAGCAGACAAAAGCAGGGGGCAAGCTCCTATAATTCACCCCTCCACTTT; CDR3 protein: CASRQKQGASSYNSPLHF
V gene: TRBV7-9; J gene: TRBJ2-5; D gene: -; clone size: -; CDR3 DNA: TGTGCCAGCAGCAAAGGGGCAGGGGCGGGAGAGACCCAGTACTTC; CDR3 protein: CASSKGAGAGETQYF
V gene: TRBV7-2; J gene: TRBJ1-5; D gene: -; clone size: few; CDR3 DNA: TGTGCCAGCAGCCCCGGACACTATAGCAATCAGCCCCAGCATTTT; CDR3 protein: CASSPGHYSNQPQHF
V gene: TRBV27; J gene: TRBJ1-1; D gene: TRBD1; clone size: few; CDR3 DNA: TGTGCCAGCAGTCCTTGGACAGGGCTCACTGAAGCTTTCTTT; CDR3 protein: CASSPWTGLTEAFF
V gene: TRBV19; J gene: TRBJ1-2; D gene: -; clone size: -; CDR3 DNA: TGTGCCAGTACCTCGGACAGACTCTATGGCTACACCTTC; CDR3 protein: CASTSDRLYGYTF
V gene: TRBV5-1; J gene: TRBJ1-5; D gene: -; clone size: -; CDR3 DNA: TGCGCCAGCAGCTTGGATACAGGCTTCAATCAGCCCCAGCATTTT; CDR3 protein: CASSLDTGFNQPQHF
V gene: TRBV29-1; J gene: TRBJ1-1; D gene: TRBD1; clone size: -; CDR3 DNA: TGCAGCGTTGAAGAAACCGGGACAGGGGTTGTGACTGAAGCTTTCTTT; CDR3 protein: CSVEETGTGVVTEAFF
V gene: TRBV11-3; J gene: TRBJ2-1; D gene: -; clone size: -; CDR3 DNA: TGTGCCAGCAGCTTAGGGCCGGAGACTAACTACAATGAGCAGTTCTTC; CDR3 protein: CASSLGPETNYNEQFF
V gene: TRBV7-8; J gene: TRBJ1-4; D gene: -; clone size: -; CDR3 DNA: TGTGCCAGCAGCTTCACGGGAAATGAAAAACTGTTTTTT; CDR3 protein: CASSFTGNEKLFF
V gene: TRBV7-9; J gene: TRBJ1-1; D gene: -; clone size: -; CDR3 DNA: TGTGCCAGCAGCCTTCTCCGGGGTAGCACTGAAGCTTTCTTT; CDR3 protein: CASSLLRGSTEAFF
V gene: TRBV14; J gene: TRBJ2-7; D gene: TRBD1; clone size: -; CDR3 DNA: TGTGCCAGCAGCTCTACCCGGGACAGCACCTACGAGCAGTACTTC; CDR3 protein: CASSSTRDSTYEQYF
V gene: TRBV9; J gene: TRBJ2-7; D gene: -; clone size: -; CDR3 DNA: TGTGCCAGCAGCGCAACAGGAGACAATTTACGAGCGCAGTACTTC; CDR3 protein: CASSATGDNLRAQYF
V gene: TRBV5-1; J gene: TRBJ1-1; D gene: -; clone size: -; CDR3 DNA: TGCGCCAGCAGCCGCGGCGGGGGGGCTGAAGCTTTCTTT; CDR3 protein: CASSRGGGAEAFF
V gene: TRBV3-1/TRBV3-2; J gene: TRBJ1-4; D gene: TRBD1; clone size: -; CDR3 DNA: TGTGCCAGCAGCCCCCAGCGATGGGACAGTGATGAAAAACTGTTTTTT; CDR3 protein: CASSPQRWDSDEKLFF
V gene: TRBV5-6; J gene: TRBJ2-3; D gene: -; clone size: -; CDR3 DNA: TGTGCCAGCAGACAGAGAAACACAGATACGCAGTATTTT; CDR3 protein: CASRQRNTDTQYF
V gene: TRBV6-6; J gene: TRBJ2-7; D gene: -; clone size: -; CDR3 DNA: TGTGCCACCACAGGGACCTACGAGCAGTACTTC; CDR3 protein: CATTGTYEQYF
V gene: TRBV15; J gene: TRBJ1-4; D gene: -; clone size: -; CDR3 DNA: TGTGCCACCAGCAGAGATGCGGGCGAAAAACTGTTTTTT; CDR3 protein: CATSRDAGEKLFF
V gene: TRBV6-2/TRBV6-3; J gene: TRBJ1-5; D gene: TRBD1; clone size: -; CDR3 DNA: TGTGCCAGCAGTTTCGACCCGGGACAGGGGATTTCGAGCAATCAGCCCCAGCATTTT; CDR3 protein: CASSFDPGQGISSNQPQHF
V gene: TRBV12-3/TRBV12-4; J gene: TRBJ2-2; D gene: -; clone size: -; CDR3 DNA: TGTGCCAGCAGTTTAGGGGCTATGGGGGAGCTGTTTTTT; CDR3 protein: CASSLGAMGELFF
V gene: TRBV4-3; J gene: TRBJ2-1; D gene: TRBD2; clone size: -; CDR3 DNA: TGCGCCAGCAGCCAAGTAGCGGGGGGGTCCTACAATGAGCAGTTCTTC; CDR3 protein: CASSQVAGGSYNEQFF
V gene: TRBV9; J gene: TRBJ1-2; D gene: TRBD1; clone size: -; CDR3 DNA: TGTGCCAGCAGCACCCGACAGGGTACTAACTATGGCTACACCTTC; CDR3 protein: CASSTRQGTNYGYTF
V gene: TRBV5-4; J gene: TRBJ1-1; D gene: -; clone size: -; CDR3 DNA: TGTGCCAGCAGCCTAACAGTATACACTGAAGCTTTCTTT; CDR3 protein: CASSLTVYTEAFF
V gene: TRBV12-5; J gene: TRBJ1-4; D gene: -; clone size: once; CDR3 DNA: TGTGCTAGTGGTTCCCCTCGGGAGGCTGCAACTAATGAAAAACTGTTTTTT; CDR3 protein: CASGSPREAATNEKLFF
V gene: TRBV27; J gene: TRBJ2-3; D gene: TRBD1; clone size: -; CDR3 DNA: TGTGCCAGCAGTCCCCGGGACAGACACACAGATACGCAGTATTTT; CDR3 protein: CASSPRDRHTDTQYF
V gene: TRBV5-1; J gene: TRBJ1-6; D gene: TRBD1; clone size: -; CDR3 DNA: TGCGCCAGCAGCTTTAGAACAGGGGAGAATTCACCCCTCCACTTT; CDR3 protein: CASSFRTGENSPLHF
V gene: TRBV5-1; J gene: TRBJ2-1; D gene: TRBD2; clone size: -; CDR3 DNA: TGCGCCAGCAGCCCCAGCGGGGGGCCGAATGAGCAGTTCTTC; CDR3 protein: CASSPSGGPNEQFF
V gene: TRBV4-3; J gene: TRBJ2-3; D gene: TRBD2; clone size: -; CDR3 DNA: TGCGCCAGCAGCCAAGATCTTCGGAGGGCTAGCGGGGACACAGATACGCAGTATTTT; CDR3 protein: CASSQDLRRASGDTDTQYF
V gene: TRBV27; J gene: TRBJ2-3; D gene: TRBD2; clone size: -; CDR3 DNA: TGTGCCAGCAGTACCCTCGGGGTAGCGGGGATCACAGATACGCAGTATTTT; CDR3 protein: CASSTLGVAGITDTQYF
V gene: TRBV19; J gene: TRBJ2-5; D gene: -; clone size: -; CDR3 DNA: TGTGCCAGTAGTATAGCTCAGAATCAAGAGACCCAGTACTTC; CDR3 protein: CASSIAQNQETQYF
V gene: TRBV18; J gene: TRBJ2-6; D gene: -; clone size: -; CDR3 DNA: TGTGCCAGCTCCAAGGACTCTCCTGGGGCCAACGTCCTGACTTTC; CDR3 protein: CASSKDSPGANVLTF
V gene: TRBV12-5; J gene: TRBJ2-5; D gene: TRBD2; clone size: -; CDR3 DNA: TGTGCTAGTGGTCCTCCCATACTAGCGGGGGGCCTAGGAGGGACCCAGTACTTC; CDR3 protein: CASGPPILAGGLGGTQYF
V gene: TRBV28; J gene: TRBJ2-3; D gene: -; clone size: -; CDR3 DNA: TGTGCCAGCAGGCAGACAGGAGATACGCAGTATTTT; CDR3 protein: CASRQTGDTQYF
V gene: TRBV19; J gene: TRBJ2-7; D gene: TRBD1; clone size: -; CDR3 DNA: TGTGCCAGTAGTAACAGGGGCCTCGGAGACGAGCAGTACTTC; CDR3 protein: CASSNRGLGDEQYF
V gene: TRBV19; J gene: TRBJ1-1; D gene: TRBD1; clone size: -; CDR3 DNA: TGTGCCAGTAAGTACCAGGGGGAAGTGAACACTGAAGCTTTCTTT; CDR3 protein: CASKYQGEVNTEAFF
V gene: TRBV6-2/TRBV6-3; J gene: TRBJ1-2; D gene: TRBD1; clone size: once; CDR3 DNA: TGTGCCAGCAGTTACCCGGACAGGGATGGCTACACCTTC; CDR3 protein: CASSYPDRDGYTF
V gene: TRBV3-1/TRBV3-2; J gene: TRBJ1-1; D gene: -; clone size: once; CDR3 DNA: TGTGCCAGCAGCCAGCGTGTGAACACTGAAGCTTTCTTT; CDR3 protein: CASSQRVNTEAFF
V gene: TRBV18; J gene: TRBJ1-6; D gene: TRBD1; clone size: -; CDR3 DNA: TGTGCCAGCTCACTATTCGACAGGGTTTCACCCCTCCACTTT; CDR3 protein: CASSLFDRVSPLHF
V gene: TRBV7-2; J gene: TRBJ2-3; D gene: TRBD2; clone size: -; CDR3 DNA: TGTGCCAGCAGCTTATTCCTCGATTTAGCGGGGGGGTTTGCAGATACGCAGTATTTT; CDR3 protein: CASSLFLDLAGGFADTQYF